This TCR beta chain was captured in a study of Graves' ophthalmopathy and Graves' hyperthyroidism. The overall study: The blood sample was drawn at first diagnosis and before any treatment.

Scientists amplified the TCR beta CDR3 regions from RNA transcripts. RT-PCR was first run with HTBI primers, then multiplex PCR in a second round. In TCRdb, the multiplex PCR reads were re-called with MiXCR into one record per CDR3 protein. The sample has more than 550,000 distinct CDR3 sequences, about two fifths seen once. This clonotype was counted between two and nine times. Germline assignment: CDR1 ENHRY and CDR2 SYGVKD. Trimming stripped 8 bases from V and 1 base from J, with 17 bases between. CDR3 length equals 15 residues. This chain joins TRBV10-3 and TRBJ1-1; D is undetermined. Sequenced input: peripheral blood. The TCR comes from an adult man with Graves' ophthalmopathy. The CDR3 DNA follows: TGTGCCATCGCCAGCCCGACGGGGAGGAACACTGAAGCTTTCTTT. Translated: CAIASPTGRNTEAFF.